This T cell receptor beta chain was captured in a study of control samples from healthy donors and cancer patients. Clones were read by immunoSEQ multiplex PCR, and TCRdb kept only the in-frame ones, dropping some. The table includes about 82,000 clones, about 89% detected once. Trimming removed 11 bases at V and 0 bases at J, with 8 bases between. This CDR3 is 13 amino acids long. CDR1 WNHNN and CDR2 SYGVQD come from the germline V gene (reference sequence). The clonotype originates from a middle-aged man in good health. The sample taken for sequencing was blood. The V gene is TRBV10-1, the J gene TRBJ2-6, with D uncertain. CDR3 bases: TGCGCCGGAGTCTGCTCTGGGGCCAACGTCCTGACTTTC. Its translation: CAGVCSGANVLTF.